This T cell receptor (beta chain) was retrieved from a study of blood T cell repertoires in COVID-19. Germline values: CDR1 SGHRS, CDR2 YFSETQ. There are 14 residues in the CDR3. The junction had 11 bases not matched to a gene; V was cut back by 9 bases and J by 5 bases. Cohort placement rested on clinical history that participants reported themselves. TCRdb keeps only in-frame clones here, not all; method: immunoSEQ multiplex PCR. This table has 300,000 to 400,000 clones, approximately 88% appearing once. Sequenced: PBMCs or T cells enriched from blood (not recorded which). The chain recombines TRBV5-1 with TRBJ2-3, with 8 bases matching TRBD1. The source is a young woman with acute COVID-19. The DNA of the CDR3 is TGCGCCATAGACTACAGGGGGTGTGAAGATACGCAGTATTTT. It specifies CAIDYRGCEDTQYF.